These 18 T cell receptor beta chains were sequenced from one sample in a study of blood T cell repertoires in COVID-19. Clones were sequenced by immunoSEQ multiplex PCR, and TCRdb holds only the in-frame ones, with some missing. The repertoire has about 170,000 clones, about four fifths of them found once; the top ten carry 11%. The source material was peripheral blood. These receptors all stem from a man in his sixties or seventies with active or convalescent COVID-19.

The chain carries TRBV29-1 and TRBJ1-5; D is unclear. CDR3 length: 13 residues. V lost 4 bases and J 2 bases, leaving 9 bases between the germline ends. Per the germline V gene, CDR1 is SQVTM and CDR2 is ANQGSEA. In DNA, the CDR3 is TGCAGCGTTGTTATCGAGGGCAATCAGCCCCAGCATTTT. Translated: CSVVIEGNQPQHF.

This clone was seen only once. This chain links TRBV27 with TRBJ1-1; weak D call: TRBD1 (6 bases). This CDR3 has 15 residues. The germline V gene has CDR1 MNHEY and CDR2 SMNVEV (reference sequence). V lost 0 bases and J 5 bases, leaving 13 bases between the germline ends. The CDR3 DNA reads as TGTGCCAGCAGTTTATCATCTCTGACAGGAACTGAAGCTTTCTTT. Encoded protein: CASSLSSLTGTEAFF.

The chain couples TRBV2 to TRBJ1-2, with TRBD1 matching over 12 bases. V lost 8 bases to trimming and J lost 6 bases; unmatched junction nucleotides: 10. The CDR3 sequence is 15 residues long. CDR1 and CDR2 (germline): SNHLY, FYNNEI. CDR3 amino acids: CASRSPGDRGHGYTF. Here the CDR3 DNA reads TGTGCCAGCCGTTCCCCCGGGGACAGGGGGCATGGCTACACCTTC. Complete variable domain (other parts from reference TRBV2 and TRBJ1-2): EPEVTQTPSHQVTQMGQEVILRCVPISNHLYFYWYRQILGQKVEFLVSFYNNEISEKSEIFDDQFSVERPDGSNFTLKIRSTKLEDSAMYFCASRSPGDRGHGYTFGSGTRLTVV.

The V call is TRBV18, the J call TRBJ2-3, with TRBD1 identical over 8 bases. This CDR3 has 14 residues. Germline loops: CDR1 KGHSH, CDR2 LQKENI. V shed 0 bases and J 5 bases; nucleotides not matched to a gene: 1. DNA for the CDR3: TGTGCCAGCTCACCACCGACAGGGGAAGATACGCAGTATTTT. Amino acids: CASSPPTGEDTQYF.

CDR3: CASSFGQGGNQPQHF. The CDR3, as DNA: TGTGCCAGCTCCTTCGGACAGGGGGGTAATCAGCCCCAGCATTTT. The rearrangement links TRBV18 to TRBJ1-5; 10 bases are shared with TRBD1. The CDR3 is made up of 15 amino acids. Germline CDR1 and CDR2: KGHSH and LQKENI. The trim removed 6 bases at V and 4 bases at J, leaving 6 bases unmatched.

The V call is TRBV5-1, the J call TRBJ2-3, with D possibly being TRBD2 (5 bases). The CDR3 length is 14 residues. Germline loops: CDR1 SGHRS, CDR2 YFSETQ. With 5 bases removed from V and 1 base from J, the gap between germline ends came to 11 bases. The CDR3 here is CASRDPRGTDTQYF. The CDR3 DNA reads TGCGCCAGCAGGGACCCGAGGGGCACAGATACGCAGTATTTT.

The chain employs TRBV21-1 and TRBJ1-6; the table names TRBD1, a call not compared with the DNA. TRBV21-1 counts as a pseudogene. The CDR3 runs to 14 residues. CDR3 residues: CASSSDSHNSPLHF. In DNA form, the CDR3 reads TGTGCCAGCAGTTCGGACAGTCATAATTCACCCCTCCACTTT.

This clone has more than one count but fewer than ten. The chain joins TRBV7-2 to TRBJ1-5, with D unclear. Trimming removed 3 bases at V and 6 bases at J, with 12 bases between. This CDR3 is built from 14 residues. Germline CDR1 SGHTA, CDR2 FQGNSA. The CDR3, as DNA: TGTGCCAGCAGCTTCCTAGGTGGCAGTCAGCCCCAGCATTTT. Amino acid sequence: CASSFLGGSQPQHF.

This clone has only one observation. The rearrangement links TRBV19 to TRBJ2-3; 13 positions agree with TRBD2. With 6 bases clipped from V and 8 bases from J, the junction kept 11 bases outside the gene matches. Germline CDR1 reads LNHDA; CDR2 reads SQIVND (reference sequence). The CDR3 extends over 16 amino acids. The CDR3 DNA follows: TGTGCCAGTAGCGTTACCGGGACTAGCGGGATTGGTACGCAGTATTTT. Translation: CASSVTGTSGIGTQYF.

On this clone: Because the CDR3 is missing its conserved closing phenylalanine or tryptophan, this is likely a read error. No DNA is shown, since the ends of the CDR3 on it are uncertain; the CDR3 is the one TCRdb lists. V gene TRBV28 combines with J gene TRBJ1-2; the table gives TRBD1 as D, unverified against the DNA. In germline, CDR1 is MDHEN, CDR2 SYDVKM. The CDR3 is 13 amino acids long, termini counted. The CDR3 loop reads CASSLWGRGTGVL.

In its sample, this clone was seen a few times. The chain joins TRBV9 to TRBJ1-1, with 7 bases lining up with TRBD1. This CDR3 comprises 13 residues. The trim removed 2 bases at V and 11 bases at J, leaving 9 bases unmatched. The germline CDR1 and CDR2 sequences are SGDLS and YYNGEE. CDR3 amino acids: CASSVRGDSRAFF. The CDR3, as DNA: TGTGCCAGCAGCGTCCGTGGGGACAGTAGGGCTTTCTTT. Filled out from reference TRBV9 and TRBJ1-1, the complete variable domain reads DSGVTQTPKHLITATGQRVTLRCSPRSGDLSVYWYQQSLDQGLQFLIQYYNGEERAKGNILERFSAQQFPDLHSELNLSSLELGDSALYFCASSVRGDSRAFFGQGTRLTVV.

The sample holds a few counts of this clone. The chain couples TRBV30 to TRBJ1-1; 7 bases map to TRBD1. The germline V gene encodes CDR1 GTSNPN and CDR2 SVGIG (reference sequence). V was clipped by 0 bases and J by 7 bases; unmatched bases: 14. This CDR3 has 16 residues. The CDR3 DNA is TGTGCCTGGAGTGTACCCAGGGGGGCAGGGTTGAGTGAAGCTTTCTTT. The encoded protein is CAWSVPRGAGLSEAFF.

V usage is TRBV10-2 and J usage is TRBJ1-1; no clear D gene. Per the germline V gene, CDR1 is WSHSY and CDR2 is SAAADI. The V end lost 2 bases, the J end lost 12 bases, and 13 bases lay between the germline ends. The CDR3 consists of 12 residues. CDR3 region: CASSETDFSTFF. CDR3 coding DNA: TGCGCCAGCAGTGAGACGGACTTCTCGACTTTCTTT.

V is TRBV6-2 or TRBV6-3 and J is TRBJ2-2; the match to TRBD2 covers 11 bases. Germline V lookup: CDR1 MNHEY, CDR2 SVGEGT. Unmatched junction bases numbered 7, after V lost 2 bases and J lost 2 bases. The CDR3 has 18 amino acids. CDR3 in DNA: TGTGCCAGCAGTTACCCGGGAGGACTAGCGGGCAACACCGGGGAGCTGTTTTTT. This sequence encodes CASSYPGGLAGNTGELFF.

The V gene is TRBV27, the J gene TRBJ1-1; no firm D call. The CDR3 has 14 residues. Germline CDR1 and CDR2: MNHEY and SMNVEV (reference sequence). The V end was cut by 5 bases, the J end by 5 bases, with 15 bases between. The CDR3 here is CASSNEGRRTEAFF. For the CDR3, the DNA is TGTGCCAGCAGTAACGAAGGTAGGAGAACTGAAGCTTTCTTT.

V gene TRBV24-1 combines with J gene TRBJ2-2, with 8 bases identical to TRBD1. This CDR3 comprises 17 residues. Losses at the gene ends were 1 base for V and 5 bases for J; bases not matched to a gene: 8. Germline CDR1 and CDR2: KGHDR and SFDVKD. Here the CDR3 reads CATSDFAQGARTGELFF. Written as DNA, the CDR3 is TGTGCCACCAGTGATTTCGCCCAGGGGGCGCGGACCGGGGAGCTGTTTTTT.

This clone occurred a few times. V gene TRBV21-1 combines with J gene TRBJ1-1; TRBD1 was called by the table and not checked on the DNA. TRBV21-1 is an annotated pseudogene. This CDR3 comprises 15 residues. CDR3 in DNA: TGTGCCAGCAGCTTTGTGGGACACTTGAACACTGAAGCTTTCTTT. This encodes CASSFVGHLNTEAFF.

This rearrangement joins TRBV7-2 to TRBJ2-1, with D possibly matching TRBD1 (5 bases). The CDR3 extends over 15 amino acids. V lost 1 base and J lost 1, with 8 bases in between. Germline CDR1 and CDR2: SGHTA and FQGNSA. DNA for the CDR3: TGTGCCAGCAGCTTAGTCTCAGGGTCCTACAATGAGCAGTTCTTC. Amino acid sequence: CASSLVSGSYNEQFF.